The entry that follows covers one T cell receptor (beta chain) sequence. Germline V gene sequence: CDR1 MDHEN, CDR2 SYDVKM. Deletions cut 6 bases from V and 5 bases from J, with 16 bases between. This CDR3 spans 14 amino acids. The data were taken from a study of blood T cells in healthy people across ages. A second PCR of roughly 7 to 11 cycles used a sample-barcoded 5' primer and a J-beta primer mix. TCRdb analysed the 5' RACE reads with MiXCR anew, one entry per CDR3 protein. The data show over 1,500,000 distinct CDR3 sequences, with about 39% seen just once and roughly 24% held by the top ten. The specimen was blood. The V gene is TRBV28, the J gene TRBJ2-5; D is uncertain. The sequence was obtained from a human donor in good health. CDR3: CASRPQTTRETQYF. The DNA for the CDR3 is TGTGCCAGCAGGCCGCAGACGACCAGGGAGACCCAGTACTTC.